Listed below are T cell receptor beta chains from one sample, sequenced in a study of T cells in tumors after PD-1 blockade. Produced via immunoSEQ multiplex PCR; TCRdb's table is partial and in-frame only. The data hold tens of thousands of clones, with 73% observed a single time. The sequencing used PBMCs, collected after anti-PD-1 treatment. Source of these receptors: a human donor with basal cell carcinoma. The CDR3 runs from the conserved cysteine through the conserved F or W. The D gene is left open where the match is weak. Clone size is given for some rows only: seen once, a few or many times, or a class if the clone is expanded.

size,D,J,V,DNA,CDR3
-,-,TRBJ2-7,TRBV5-8,TGTGCCAGCAGCTCTCCGGCATACGAGCAGTACTTC,CASSSPAYEQYF
-,-,TRBJ2-3,TRBV5-1,TGCGCCAGCAGCTTGGCCCCTTCCAGGGGCCAGAGCACAGATACGCAGTATTTT,CASSLAPSRGQSTDTQYF
-,-,TRBJ2-3,TRBV28,TGTGCCAGCAGTTTACTAAAGAAAGATACGCAGTATTTT,CASSLLKKDTQYF
-,-,TRBJ2-3,TRBV13,TGTGCCAGCAGCACCACCTTCTTTGAGCGGAGCACAGATACGCAGTATTTT,CASSTTFFERSTDTQYF
-,TRBD2,TRBJ2-3,TRBV9,TGTGCCAGCAGCCCTCGGGACTACCCGGATACGCAGTATTTT,CASSPRDYPDTQYF
-,TRBD1,TRBJ1-4,TRBV6-5,TGTGCCAGCAGGGTGACAGGGGGCAATGAAAAACTGTTTTTT,CASRVTGGNEKLFF
few,TRBD2,TRBJ2-2,TRBV9,TGTGCCAGCAGCGGGGCGAGCGGGATCAACACCGGGGAGCTGTTTTTT,CASSGASGINTGELFF
-,TRBD2,TRBJ2-7,TRBV5-6,TGTGCCAGCAGCTTGGTAGTGGCTAGCGGGGGGTACTCCTACGAGCAGTACTTC,CASSLVVASGGYSYEQYF
-,-,TRBJ1-5,TRBV27,TGTGCCAGCAGTTTCCGGAATTCCCGGCAGCCCCAGCATTTT,CASSFRNSRQPQHF
-,-,TRBJ1-4,TRBV7-2,TGTGCCAGCAGCTTAGTTAGCAATGAAAAACTGTTTTTT,CASSLVSNEKLFF
-,-,TRBJ1-4,TRBV5-6,TGTGCCAGCATGTTGGGGGGTAATGAAAAACTGTTTTTT,CASMLGGNEKLFF
-,-,TRBJ1-1,TRBV28,TGTGCCAGCAGTTTGGGTGGCAGGGGGAACACTGAAGCTTTCTTT,CASSLGGRGNTEAFF
few,-,TRBJ2-7,TRBV19,TGTGCCAGTAGTATAGCCTCCCCGGGTTACGAGCAGTACTTC,CASSIASPGYEQYF
-,-,TRBJ1-4,TRBV25-1,TGTGCCAGCAGTGATACTGGTGGCAATGAAAAACTGTTTTTT,CASSDTGGNEKLFF
-,-,TRBJ1-4,TRBV12-3/TRBV12-4,TGTGCCAGCAGACTAGCCAGGGAAAAACTGTTTTTT,CASRLAREKLFF
-,TRBD1,TRBJ1-1,TRBV10-1,TGCGCCAGCCCGGGACAGAGCAGGAACACTGAAGCTTTCTTT,CASPGQSRNTEAFF
-,-,TRBJ1-6,TRBV19,TGTGCCAGTAGTAGACCAAATTCACCCCTCCACTTT,CASSRPNSPLHF
-,-,TRBJ2-7,TRBV6-5,TGTGCCAGCAGTTACGGCCGGGAATACGAGCAGTACTTC,CASSYGREYEQYF
-,-,TRBJ2-1,TRBV5-1,TGCGCCAGCAGCGCGGGACAGAACAATGAGCAGTTCTTC,CASSAGQNNEQFF
-,-,TRBJ2-7,TRBV11-3,TGTGCCAGCAGCTGGGGGTACGAGCAGTACTTC,CASSWGYEQYF